This section outlines one T cell receptor (beta chain) sequence together with its context. Its matching antigen is unknown. This entry is derived from a study of Ad26.COV2.S vaccination and SARS-CoV-2 variants. Study background: Once, or twice with 56 days between doses, Ad26.COV2.S was given intramuscularly. Study-level findings and limits: Individuals receiving vaccine had higher spike-specific TCR breadth than placebo recipients did.

TCRdb's table, derived via immunoSEQ multiplex PCR, lists solely in-frame clones and lacks some. The table has roughly 300,000 clones, approximately 90% seen once. Noted treatment: around 19 received Ad26.COV2.S at low or high dose, single or two shots; about five received placebo; per-sample allocation not given. Sampling happened 63 days after the first vaccine or placebo injection. Trimming left V 4 bases short and J 1 base short, with 15 bases between. CDR3 size: 16 residues. Germline-derived CDR1 and CDR2 are SGHTA and FQGNSA. This specimen was peripheral blood, taken in a trial of Ad26.COV2.S vaccine versus placebo. This TCR was sampled from a person between 18 and 65 years old who received the Ad26.COV2.S COVID-19 vaccine or a placebo. V is TRBV7-2 and J is TRBJ2-3; D is ambiguous. CDR3 DNA: TGTGCCAGCAGCTCAGGCTGGGCCTTTGGCACAGATACGCAGTATTTT. Encoded protein: CASSSGWAFGTDTQYF.